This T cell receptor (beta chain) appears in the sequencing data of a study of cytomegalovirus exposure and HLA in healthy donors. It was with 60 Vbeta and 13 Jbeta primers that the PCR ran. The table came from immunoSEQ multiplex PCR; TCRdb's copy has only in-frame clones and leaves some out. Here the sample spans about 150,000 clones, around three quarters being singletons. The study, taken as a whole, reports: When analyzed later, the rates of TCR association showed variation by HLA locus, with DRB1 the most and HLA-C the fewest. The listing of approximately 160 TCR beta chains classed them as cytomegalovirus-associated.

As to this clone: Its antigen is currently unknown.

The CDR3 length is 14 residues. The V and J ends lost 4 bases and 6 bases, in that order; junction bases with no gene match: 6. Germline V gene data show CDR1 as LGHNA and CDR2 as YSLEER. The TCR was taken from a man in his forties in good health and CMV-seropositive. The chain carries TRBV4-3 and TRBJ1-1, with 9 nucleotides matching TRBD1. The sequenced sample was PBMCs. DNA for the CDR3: TGCGCCAGCAGCCCTGGACAGGGGAAGGCTGAAGCTTTCTTT. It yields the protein CASSPGQGKAEAFF.